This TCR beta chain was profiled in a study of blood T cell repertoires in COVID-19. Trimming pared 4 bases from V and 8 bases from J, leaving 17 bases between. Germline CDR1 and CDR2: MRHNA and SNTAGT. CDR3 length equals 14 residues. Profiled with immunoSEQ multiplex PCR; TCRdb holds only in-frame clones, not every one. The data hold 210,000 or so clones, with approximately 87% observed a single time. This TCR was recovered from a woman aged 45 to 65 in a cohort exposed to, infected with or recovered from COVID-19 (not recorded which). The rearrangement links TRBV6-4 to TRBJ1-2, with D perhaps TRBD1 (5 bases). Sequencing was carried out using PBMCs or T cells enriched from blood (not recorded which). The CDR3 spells CASSGQSSPGGYTF. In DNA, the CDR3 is TGTGCCAGCAGTGGACAGTCTTCACCGGGCGGCTACACCTTC.